The clone carrying this TCR beta chain came up many times. The source of the sample is a study of T cells after posttransplantation cyclophosphamide. Only in-frame clones appear in the TCRdb table, and some are missing; sequencing was by immunoSEQ multiplex PCR. The sample contains 35,000 to 40,000 clones, none of them singletons. The germline V gene encodes CDR1 SGDLS and CDR2 YYNGEE. After removal of 0 bases from V and 1 base from J, the junction contained 1 base not matched to a gene. The length of the CDR3 is 15 residues. The chain carries TRBV9 and TRBJ1-1; TRBD1 matches at 9 bases. The clonotype was recovered from a man aged 25 to 40 in good health and a related stem cell transplant donor. The material sequenced was PBMCs. CDR3 sequence reads: CASSVAGQGNTEAFF. As DNA, the CDR3 is TGTGCCAGCAGCGTAGCGGGACAGGGGAACACTGAAGCTTTCTTT.